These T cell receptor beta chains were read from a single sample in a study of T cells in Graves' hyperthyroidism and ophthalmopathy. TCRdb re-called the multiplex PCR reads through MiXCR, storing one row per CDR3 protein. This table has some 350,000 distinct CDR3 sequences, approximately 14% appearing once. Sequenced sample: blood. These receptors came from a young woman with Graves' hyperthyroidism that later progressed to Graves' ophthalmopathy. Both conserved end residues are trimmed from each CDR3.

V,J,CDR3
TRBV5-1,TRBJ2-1,ASSPEGGNEQF
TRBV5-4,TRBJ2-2,ASSPSTGTGRTGELF
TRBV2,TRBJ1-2,ATSTQGNYGYT
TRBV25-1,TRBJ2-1,ASSAGVSDNEQF
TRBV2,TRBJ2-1,ASSDSYNEQF
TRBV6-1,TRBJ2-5,ASRTGKASGALRETQY
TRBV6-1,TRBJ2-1,ASSEAPFTAEQF
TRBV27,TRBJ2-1,ASCPSGSNEQF
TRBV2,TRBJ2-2,ASSVWTSVTGELF
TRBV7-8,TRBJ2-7,ASSLDDYEQY
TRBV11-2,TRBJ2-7,ASSLRQGQHEQY
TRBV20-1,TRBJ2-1,SARKTETYNEQF
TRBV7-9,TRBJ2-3,ASIPEDHTDTQY
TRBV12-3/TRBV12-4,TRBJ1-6,ASSRGSPGNNSPLH
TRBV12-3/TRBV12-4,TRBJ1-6,ASSPPHLTGGSRSPLH
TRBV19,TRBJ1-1,ASRKALGTGVTEAF
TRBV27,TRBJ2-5,ASSFTTAYQETQY
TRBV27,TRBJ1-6,ASSLGTGGSPLH
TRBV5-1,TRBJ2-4,ASSPGQGIDIQY
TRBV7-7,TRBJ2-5,ASSLAAEGKTQY
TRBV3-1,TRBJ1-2,ASSHYYRDNYGYT
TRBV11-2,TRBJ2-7,ASRRIWGGNSDEQY
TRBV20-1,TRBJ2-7,SAESLALEQY
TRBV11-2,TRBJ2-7,ASSLGQGASYEQY
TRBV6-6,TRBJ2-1,ASSYSWREGIEQF
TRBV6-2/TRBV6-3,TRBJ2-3,ASSAVETDTQY
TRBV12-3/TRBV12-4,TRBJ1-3,ASRRGTVIAGNTIY
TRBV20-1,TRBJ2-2,SAIAGDRGNTGELF
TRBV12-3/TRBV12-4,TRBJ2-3,ASSPLLGTDTQY
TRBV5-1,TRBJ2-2,ASSLVPGELF
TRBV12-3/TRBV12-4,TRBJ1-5,ASSDRDRVDQPQH
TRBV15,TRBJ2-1,ATSRRGRGFYGNEQF
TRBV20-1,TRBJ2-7,SAWTGVEQY
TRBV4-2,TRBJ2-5,ASSRNQGAGETQY
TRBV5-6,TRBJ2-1,ASSSTDRGFYNEQF
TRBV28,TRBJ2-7,ASSPGLVLGEQY
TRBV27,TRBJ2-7,ASSPGLAGHEQY
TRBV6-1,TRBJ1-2,ASSLRGEYGYT
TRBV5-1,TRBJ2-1,ASSPSWTSGNNEQF
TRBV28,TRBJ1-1,ASSSGTGGDTEAF
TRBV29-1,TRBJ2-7,SVAGIGDYEQY
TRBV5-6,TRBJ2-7,ASSLPGTGDAYEQY
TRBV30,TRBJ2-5,AWSVGLQETQY
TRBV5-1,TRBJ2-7,ASSFPTDSYEQY
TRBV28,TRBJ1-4,ASNEQDEKLF
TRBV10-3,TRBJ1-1,ATATGALVTEAF
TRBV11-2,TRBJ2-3,ASSFSFGITDTQY
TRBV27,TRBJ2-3,ASSLSGGGEDTQY
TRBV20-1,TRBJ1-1,SARPFDRGSTEAF
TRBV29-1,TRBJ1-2,SVFVHNSNYGYT
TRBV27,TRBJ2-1,ASSLSSGSADYNEQF
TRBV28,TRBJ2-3,ASSLEDRGTDTQY
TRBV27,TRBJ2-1,ASSGTGGIEQF
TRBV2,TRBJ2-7,ASKGGYEQY